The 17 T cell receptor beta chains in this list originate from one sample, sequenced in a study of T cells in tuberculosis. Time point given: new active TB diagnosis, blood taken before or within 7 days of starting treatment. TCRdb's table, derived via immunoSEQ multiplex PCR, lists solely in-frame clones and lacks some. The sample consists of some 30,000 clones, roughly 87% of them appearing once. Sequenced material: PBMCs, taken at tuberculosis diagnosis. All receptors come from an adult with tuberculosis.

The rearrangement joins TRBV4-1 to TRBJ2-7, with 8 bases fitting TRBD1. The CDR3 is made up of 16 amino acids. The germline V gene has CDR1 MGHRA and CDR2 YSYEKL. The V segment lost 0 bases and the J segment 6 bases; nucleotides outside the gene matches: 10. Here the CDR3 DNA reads TGCGCCAGCAGCCAAGATCTTGTGCAGGGGGCGGGCGAGCAGTACTTC. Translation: CASSQDLVQGAGEQYF.

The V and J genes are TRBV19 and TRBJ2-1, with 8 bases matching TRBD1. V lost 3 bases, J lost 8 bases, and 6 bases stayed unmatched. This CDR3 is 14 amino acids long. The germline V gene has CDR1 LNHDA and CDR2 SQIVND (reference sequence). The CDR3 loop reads CASSMRQGTDEQFF. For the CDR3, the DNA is TGTGCCAGTAGTATGAGACAGGGGACCGATGAGCAGTTCTTC.

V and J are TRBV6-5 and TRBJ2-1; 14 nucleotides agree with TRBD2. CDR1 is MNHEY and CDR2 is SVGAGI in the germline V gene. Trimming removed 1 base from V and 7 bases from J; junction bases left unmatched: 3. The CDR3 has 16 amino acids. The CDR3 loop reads CASSYLWTSGGNEQFF. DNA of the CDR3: TGTGCCAGCAGTTACTTGTGGACTAGCGGGGGGAATGAGCAGTTCTTC.

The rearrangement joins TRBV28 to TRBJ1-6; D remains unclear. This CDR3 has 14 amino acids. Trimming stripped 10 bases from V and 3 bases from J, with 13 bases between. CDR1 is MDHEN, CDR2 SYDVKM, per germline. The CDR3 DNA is TGTGCCACTGTCGGGAGCAGCTATAATTCACCCCTCCACTTT. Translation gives CATVGSSYNSPLHF.

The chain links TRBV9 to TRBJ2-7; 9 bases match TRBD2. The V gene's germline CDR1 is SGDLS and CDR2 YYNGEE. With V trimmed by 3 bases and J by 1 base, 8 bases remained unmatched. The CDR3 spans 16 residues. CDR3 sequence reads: CASSALPTSGSYEQYF. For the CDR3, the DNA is TGTGCCAGCAGCGCCCTCCCGACTAGCGGTTCCTACGAGCAGTACTTC.

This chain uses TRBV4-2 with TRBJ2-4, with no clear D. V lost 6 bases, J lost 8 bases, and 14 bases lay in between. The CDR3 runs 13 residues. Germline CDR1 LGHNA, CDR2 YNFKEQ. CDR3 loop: CASSGEAVDIQYF. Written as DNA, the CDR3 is TGTGCCAGCAGTGGAGAGGCAGTCGACATTCAGTACTTC.

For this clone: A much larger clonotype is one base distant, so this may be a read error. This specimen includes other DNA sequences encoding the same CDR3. The CDR3 nucleotides are TGCGCCAGCAGCTTCAGGGGGAACACTGAAGCTTTCTTT. It translates to CASSFRGNTEAFF. The chain is built from TRBV5-1 and TRBJ1-1, with D perhaps matching TRBD1 (6 bases). The CDR3 totals 13 residues. The germline V and J ends were trimmed by 2 bases and 1 base, with 6 bases remaining between them. Germline lookup yields CDR1 SGHRS and CDR2 YFSETQ.

Here the CDR3 DNA reads TGTGCCAGCAGTAAGGCAGGGGCTGGATATGGCTACACCTTC. Protein sequence: CASSKAGAGYGYTF. The genes are TRBV5-6 and TRBJ1-2; maybe TRBD1 (6 bases). Germline assignment: CDR1 SGHDT and CDR2 YYEEEE. V gave up 5 bases and J gave up 5 bases, with 16 bases separating them. This CDR3 spans 14 amino acids.

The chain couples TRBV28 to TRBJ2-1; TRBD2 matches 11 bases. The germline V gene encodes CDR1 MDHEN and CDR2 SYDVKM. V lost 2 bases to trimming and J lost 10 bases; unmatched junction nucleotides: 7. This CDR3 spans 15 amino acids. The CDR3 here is CASSLGLAGGEEQFF. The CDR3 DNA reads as TGTGCCAGCAGTTTAGGGCTAGCGGGAGGTGAGGAGCAGTTCTTC. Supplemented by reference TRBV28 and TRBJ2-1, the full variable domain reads DVKVTQSSRYLVKRTGEKVFLECVQDMDHENMFWYRQDPGLGLRLIYFSYDVKMKEKGDIPEGYSVSREKKERFSLILESASTNQTSMYLCASSLGLAGGEEQFFGPGTRLTVL.

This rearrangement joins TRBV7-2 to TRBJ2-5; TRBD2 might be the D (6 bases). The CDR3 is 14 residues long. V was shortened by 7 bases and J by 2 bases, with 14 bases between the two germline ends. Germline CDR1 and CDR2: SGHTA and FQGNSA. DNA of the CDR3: TGTGCCAGCATCCTAGTCGGGAGTCAAGAGACCCAGTACTTC. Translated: CASILVGSQETQYF.

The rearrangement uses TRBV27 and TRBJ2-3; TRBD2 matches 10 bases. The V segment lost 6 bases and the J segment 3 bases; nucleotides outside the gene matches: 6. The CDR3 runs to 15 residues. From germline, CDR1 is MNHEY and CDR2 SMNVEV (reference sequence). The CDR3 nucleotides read TGTGCCAGCAGCCTAAGCGGGAGGGGGACAGATACGCAGTATTTT. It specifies CASSLSGRGTDTQYF.

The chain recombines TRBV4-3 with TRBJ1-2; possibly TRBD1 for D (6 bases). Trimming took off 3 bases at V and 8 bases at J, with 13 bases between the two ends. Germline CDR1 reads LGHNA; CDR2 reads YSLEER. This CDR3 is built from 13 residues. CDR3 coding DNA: TGCGCCAGCAGCCACCGCGGGGGGGCGGGCTACACCTTC. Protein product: CASSHRGGAGYTF.

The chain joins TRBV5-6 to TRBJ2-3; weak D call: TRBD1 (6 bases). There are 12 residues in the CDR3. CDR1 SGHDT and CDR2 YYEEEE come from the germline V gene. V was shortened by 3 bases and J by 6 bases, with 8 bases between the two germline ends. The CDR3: CASSWDIDTQYF. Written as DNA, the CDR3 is TGTGCCAGCAGCTGGGACATCGATACGCAGTATTTT.

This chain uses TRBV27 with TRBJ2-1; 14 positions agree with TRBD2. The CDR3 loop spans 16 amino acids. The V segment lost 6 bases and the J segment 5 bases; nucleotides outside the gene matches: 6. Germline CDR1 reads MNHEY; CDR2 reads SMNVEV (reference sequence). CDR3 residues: CASRKMGLAGDNEQFF. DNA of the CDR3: TGTGCCAGCAGAAAAATGGGACTAGCGGGGGACAATGAGCAGTTCTTC.

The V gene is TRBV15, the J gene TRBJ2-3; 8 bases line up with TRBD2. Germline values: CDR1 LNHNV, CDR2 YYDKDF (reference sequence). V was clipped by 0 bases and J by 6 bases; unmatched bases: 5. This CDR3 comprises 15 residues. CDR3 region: CATSREERESDTQYF. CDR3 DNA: TGTGCCACCAGCAGAGAAGAGCGGGAGTCTGATACGCAGTATTTT. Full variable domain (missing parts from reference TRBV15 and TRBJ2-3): DAMVIQNPRYQVTQFGKPVTLSCSQTLNHNVMYWYQQKSSQAPKLLFHYYDKDFNNEADTPDNFQSRRPNTSFCFLDIRSPGLGDTAMYLCATSREERESDTQYFGPGTRLTVL.

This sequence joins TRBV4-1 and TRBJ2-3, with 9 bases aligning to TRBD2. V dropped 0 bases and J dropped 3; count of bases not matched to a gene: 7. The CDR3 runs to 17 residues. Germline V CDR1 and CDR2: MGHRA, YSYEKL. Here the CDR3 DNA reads TGCGCCAGCAGCCAAGAGCGAGGCGGGGGGGGGACAGATACGCAGTATTTT. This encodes CASSQERGGGGTDTQYF.

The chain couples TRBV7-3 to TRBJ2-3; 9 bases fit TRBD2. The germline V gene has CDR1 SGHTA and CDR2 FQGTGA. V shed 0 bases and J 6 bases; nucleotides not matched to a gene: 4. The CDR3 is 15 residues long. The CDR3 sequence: CASSLTAGGRDTQYF. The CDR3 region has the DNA TGTGCCAGCAGCTTAACGGCGGGAGGGAGGGATACGCAGTATTTT.